Following are 22 T cell receptor beta chains from one sample sequenced in a study of blood T cell repertoires in COVID-19. Sequencing used immunoSEQ multiplex PCR; TCRdb keeps in-frame clones, though not all of them. The sample gives 250,000 to 300,000 clones, approximately 85% of which show up once; 4.5% to 6% is in the top ten. Sequences were obtained from peripheral blood. The receptors here all came from a man aged 50-60 years with active or convalescent COVID-19.

V usage is TRBV15 and J usage is TRBJ2-6; D ambiguous. This CDR3 has 15 amino acids. Trimming left V 1 base short and J 1 base short, with 5 bases between. CDR1 and CDR2 (germline): LNHNV, YYDKDF (reference sequence). CDR3 sequence reads: CATSRGLSGANVLTF. As DNA, the CDR3 is TGTGCCACCAGCAGAGGACTTTCTGGGGCCAACGTCCTGACTTTC. Complete variable domain (other parts from reference TRBV15 and TRBJ2-6): DAMVIQNPRYQVTQFGKPVTLSCSQTLNHNVMYWYQQKSSQAPKLLFHYYDKDFNNEADTPDNFQSRRPNTSFCFLDIRSPGLGDTAMYLCATSRGLSGANVLTFGAGSRLTVL.

This chain joins TRBV7-3 and TRBJ2-5, with a weak D call TRBD2 (6 bases). Germline CDR1 reads SGHTA; CDR2 reads FQGTGA. Between the trimmed V and J ends, which lost 5 bases and 4 bases, there was a span of 17 bases. This CDR3 is built from 15 residues. The CDR3 nucleotides are TGTGCCAGCAGCCCCCAGGTTGGGGGGAGAGAGACCCAGTACTTC. This codes for CASSPQVGGRETQYF.

V usage is TRBV27 and J usage is TRBJ2-7; the match to TRBD2 covers 12 bases. V gave up 6 bases and J gave up 1 base; unmatched junction bases: 7. The V gene's germline CDR1 is MNHEY and CDR2 SMNVEV (reference sequence). The CDR3 is 16 residues long. CDR3: CASRASGLAGSYEQYF. The CDR3 DNA reads TGTGCCAGCAGGGCCTCGGGACTAGCGGGTTCCTACGAGCAGTACTTC.

In the case of this clone: Other DNA variants within this sample encode the same CDR3. The rearrangement links TRBV5-1 to TRBJ1-3, with D perhaps matching TRBD1 (6 bases). CDR1 is SGHRS and CDR2 is YFSETQ in the germline V gene. Between the trimmed V and J ends, which lost 2 bases and 4 bases, there was a span of 13 bases. The CDR3 totals 15 residues. CDR3 region: CASSLVTGSGNTIYF. Written as DNA, the CDR3 is TGCGCCAGCAGCTTAGTAACAGGGTCAGGAAACACCATATATTTT.

This clone is a singleton in its sample. This chain links TRBV27 with TRBJ1-2; 7 nucleotides agree with TRBD1. Trimming cost V 6 bases and J 1 base; bases outside gene matches: 5. The CDR3 runs to 14 residues. The germline V gene encodes CDR1 MNHEY and CDR2 SMNVEV (reference sequence). CDR3 region: CASRSTGFNYGYTF. CDR3 DNA sequence: TGTGCCAGCAGGTCGACAGGGTTTAACTATGGCTACACCTTC.

The chain has TRBV25-1 and TRBJ2-7, with 9 bases identical to TRBD2. CDR3 length equals 13 residues. Germline loops: CDR1 MGHDK, CDR2 SYGVNS. The V segment lost 5 bases and the J segment 2 bases; nucleotides outside the gene matches: 1. The CDR3 bases are TGTGCCAGCAGTTTAGCGGGGGCCTACGAGCAGTACTTC. Amino acid sequence: CASSLAGAYEQYF.

The V gene is TRBV18, the J gene TRBJ1-3, with a tentative D call TRBD1 (5 bases). CDR3 size: 16 residues. Trimming took 3 bases from V and 4 from J, leaving 16 bases between them. The germline V gene has CDR1 KGHSH and CDR2 LQKENI. Here the CDR3 DNA reads TGTGCCAGCTCACCCTTGGCGCAGGGATCGGGAAACACCATATATTTT. It yields the protein CASSPLAQGSGNTIYF.

This chain joins TRBV4-2 and TRBJ1-5; maybe TRBD1 (5 bases). Trimming removed 3 bases from V and 4 bases from J, with 10 bases in between. This CDR3 is built from 14 residues. CDR1 is LGHNA, CDR2 YNFKEQ, per germline. The DNA for the CDR3 is TGTGCCAGCAGCCAGCTGTCAGGGAATCAGCCCCAGCATTTT. Translating it yields CASSQLSGNQPQHF.

This clone was observed a few times. The chain recombines TRBV7-2 with TRBJ2-1, with 7 bases fitting TRBD1. The CDR3 loop spans 15 amino acids. V shed 1 base, J shed 7 bases, and the junction held 7 bases outside the gene matches. CDR1 SGHTA and CDR2 FQGNSA come from the germline V gene. Here the CDR3 DNA reads TGTGCCAGCAGCTTAGTTGTTAGGGGGCGAAATGAGCAGTTCTTC. This encodes CASSLVVRGRNEQFF.

The rearrangement uses TRBV2 and TRBJ2-1; the match to TRBD2 covers 13 bases. CDR1 and CDR2 (germline): SNHLY, FYNNEI. V dropped 6 bases and J dropped 0; count of bases not matched to a gene: 11. The CDR3 covers 19 residues. CDR3 DNA: TGTGCCAGCAGGCCCACTAGCGGGAGGGCCCGGGGCTCCTACAATGAGCAGTTCTTC. This encodes CASRPTSGRARGSYNEQFF.

The chain recombines TRBV27 with TRBJ2-5, with 13 bases aligning to TRBD2. The CDR3 totals 16 residues. The germline V gene has CDR1 MNHEY and CDR2 SMNVEV (reference sequence). V lost 4 bases, J lost 4 bases, and 6 bases stayed unmatched. The CDR3 spells CASSSTSGRMGETQYF. The CDR3 DNA is TGTGCCAGCAGTTCGACTAGCGGGAGGATGGGAGAGACCCAGTACTTC.

This clone came up a few times. In DNA form, the CDR3 reads TGTGCCAGCAGTGAAGGAGCGGGCAGCCGTCGGAATCAGCCCCAGCATTTT. Encoded protein: CASSEGAGSRRNQPQHF. The chain links TRBV6-1 to TRBJ1-5; D is uncertain. Per germline, CDR1 MNHNS and CDR2 SASEGT. This CDR3 is built from 17 residues. V gave up 1 base and J gave up 4 bases, with 17 bases separating them.

This rearrangement joins TRBV18 to TRBJ1-6, with TRBD1 identical over 9 bases. V shed 2 bases, J shed 8 bases, and the junction held 4 bases outside the gene matches. Germline V lookup: CDR1 KGHSH, CDR2 LQKENI. The CDR3 extends over 15 amino acids. CDR3 in amino acids: CASSPSQGADSPLHF. The DNA for the CDR3 is TGTGCCAGCTCACCATCACAGGGGGCTGATTCACCCCTCCACTTT.

This clone has a single count. The chain carries TRBV29-1 and TRBJ2-3; 9 nucleotides match TRBD2. Trimming took 5 bases from V and 2 from J; bases not matched to a gene: 8. This CDR3 has 15 residues. Germline CDR1 and CDR2: SQVTM and ANQGSEA. CDR3 loop: CSVSLAGRSTDTQYF. Here the CDR3 DNA reads TGCAGCGTTAGTCTAGCGGGAAGATCCACAGATACGCAGTATTTT.

V gene TRBV6-5 combines with J gene TRBJ2-6; TRBD1 matches at 9 bases. The junction had 11 bases not matched to a gene; V was cut back by 4 bases and J by 10 bases. The CDR3 is 16 residues long. CDR1 is MNHEY and CDR2 is SVGAGI in the germline V gene. The CDR3 bases are TGTGCCAGCAGTTCTCCCGCCGCCGACAGGGGGAACGTCCTGACTTTC. This encodes CASSSPAADRGNVLTF.

CDR3 protein: CASSYDTLTSGLYEQYF. CDR3 coding DNA: TGTGCCAGCAGTTATGACACCCTGACTAGCGGGCTCTACGAGCAGTACTTC. The chain has TRBV6-2 or TRBV6-3 and TRBJ2-7; 10 bases agree with TRBD2. After removal of 3 bases from V and 3 bases from J, the junction contained 11 bases not matched to a gene. The CDR3 consists of 17 residues. CDR1 is MNHEY and CDR2 is SVGEGT in the germline V gene.

J is TRBJ1-5 and V is TRBV5-6, with 9 bases lining up with TRBD1. The J segment lost 7 bases and the V segment lost 0 bases, leaving 5 bases of the junction unmatched. The CDR3 extends over 15 amino acids. Germline CDR1 and CDR2: SGHDT and YYEEEE. The CDR3 reads CASSLAGTGKQPQHF. The CDR3 coding sequence is TGTGCCAGCAGCTTGGCCGGGACAGGGAAACAGCCCCAGCATTTT.

The rearrangement joins TRBV7-2 to TRBJ1-3; TRBD1 matches 8 bases. The V gene's germline CDR1 is SGHTA and CDR2 FQGNSA. The CDR3 runs 15 residues. The V segment lost 6 bases and the J segment 0 bases; nucleotides outside the gene matches: 4. The DNA for the CDR3 is TGTGCCAGCAGGACAGGGGCATTCTCTGGAAACACCATATATTTT. It is translated as CASRTGAFSGNTIYF.

The table lists this clone with a count of one. The gene calls are TRBV28 and TRBJ2-7; 8 bases align to TRBD2. V lost 5 bases, J lost 2 bases, and 8 bases stayed unmatched. CDR1 and CDR2 (germline): MDHEN, SYDVKM. The CDR3 is made up of 15 amino acids. The CDR3 is CASSQSGSPPYEQYF. CDR3 nucleotide sequence: TGTGCCAGCAGTCAGAGCGGGAGCCCGCCCTACGAGCAGTACTTC.

The CDR3 nucleotides read TGCGCCAGCAGTTCTAGCGGGAGTGGGGCCGGGGAGCTGTTTTTT. Its translation is CASSSSGSGAGELFF. The chain couples TRBV5-1 to TRBJ2-2, with TRBD2 matching 10 bases. Trimming at V came to 5 bases and at J to 6 bases, leaving 7 bases not matched to a gene. CDR1 is SGHRS and CDR2 is YFSETQ in the germline V gene. The CDR3 consists of 15 residues.

This clone came up a few times. The chain links TRBV30 to TRBJ1-1, with a tentative D call TRBD1 (6 bases). CDR1 is GTSNPN and CDR2 is SVGIG in the germline V gene (reference sequence). V lost 2 bases to trimming and J lost 1 base, with 8 bases between them. This CDR3 has 13 amino acids. CDR3 in amino acids: CAWSTGTNTEAFF. The CDR3 DNA is TGTGCCTGGAGTACAGGGACGAACACTGAAGCTTTCTTT.

The chain is built from TRBV7-3 and TRBJ2-1, with D maybe TRBD2 (5 bases). V was clipped by 4 bases and J by 10 bases, with 14 bases between them. This CDR3 is built from 13 residues. The germline V gene encodes CDR1 SGHTA and CDR2 FQGTGA. This CDR3 reads CASSWSSKGEQFF. CDR3 DNA: TGTGCCAGCAGCTGGTCTAGCAAGGGCGAGCAGTTCTTC.